This TCR beta chain was captured in a study of T-cell memory formation after mild COVID-19. Study-level findings and limits: Second-wave clones peaking on day 37 lacked confirmed SARS-CoV-2 specificity.

With constant-segment primers, 5'RACE yielded cDNA libraries of TCR alpha and TCR beta that carried sample barcodes and UMIs. One entry per CDR3 protein, called by TCRdb with MiXCR from the 5' RACE reads. The repertoire consists of approximately 450,000 distinct CDR3 sequences, with roughly 18% occurring once and the leading ten covering about 12%. A note on this clonotype: The antigen is unknown.

CDR3 length: 12 residues. Germline loops: CDR1 SQVTM, CDR2 ANQGSEA. The V end lost 3 bases, the J end lost 2 bases, and 6 bases lay between the germline ends. The sequence was collected from an adult woman who had mild COVID-19 (a few samples of this study predate the infection). Cell type and time point are not known. The V gene is TRBV29-1, the J gene TRBJ2-3; TRBD2 might be the D (5 bases). Sample: PBMCs or a T cell subset sorted from them (not recorded which). CDR3 coding DNA: TGCAGCGTTGAGGACTTCACAGATACGCAGTATTTT. Amino acids: CSVEDFTDTQYF.